A single sample gave rise to the 27 T cell receptor beta chains below, sequenced in a study of vaccination and CD4 T cells after COVID-19. These receptors have no known antigen. Treatment specified: approximately 11-day PBMC culture with coronavirus spike peptide pools or control peptides (ViraFEST assay). Cultured CD4+ T cells had their DNA profiled by the Oncomine TCR Beta short-read assay. A single record per CDR3 protein comes from TCRdb applying MiXCR to the PCR reads. The sample carries over 11,000 distinct CDR3 sequences, 24% recorded once. The material sequenced was CD4+ T cells from blood, cultured in vitro, taken after SARS-CoV-2 vaccination. These receptors came from a human donor who had recovered from COVID-19.

This clonotype was counted between two and nine times. V gene TRBV20-1 combines with J gene TRBJ2-5, with 8 bases matching TRBD2. Germline V CDR1 and CDR2: DFQATT, SNEGSKA (reference sequence). The CDR3 extends over 13 amino acids. The ends lost 7 bases at V and 5 bases at J; junction bases unmatched: 9. Here the CDR3 reads CSGTGGRAETQYF. CDR3 bases: TGCAGTGGCACGGGGGGGCGCGCGGAGACCCAGTACTTC.

The chain combines TRBV6-5 with TRBJ1-1; D call uncertain. Germline loops: CDR1 MNHEY, CDR2 SVGAGI. This CDR3 is built from 15 residues. V was cut by 0 bases and J by 5 bases, with 13 bases left in between. The CDR3 spells CASSYSGPRWTEAFF. The CDR3, as DNA: TGTGCCAGCAGTTACTCCGGACCCCGGTGGACTGAAGCTTTCTTT.

This sequence joins TRBV28 and TRBJ1-2; 7 bases match TRBD1. This CDR3 region has 14 residues. V gave up 7 bases and J gave up 3 bases; unmatched junction bases: 8. Germline lookup yields CDR1 MDHEN and CDR2 SYDVKM. In DNA form, the CDR3 reads TGTGCCAGCACCAGACAGGGAAGCTACTATGGCTACACCTTC. Translated, it gives CASTRQGSYYGYTF.

The rearrangement links TRBV20-1 to TRBJ1-5, with TRBD1 matching 7 bases. CDR3 size: 15 residues. Germline V lookup: CDR1 DFQATT, CDR2 SNEGSKA (reference sequence). V trimming: 1 base; J trimming: 4 bases; junction bases outside the gene matches: 7. CDR3 nucleotide sequence: TGCAGTGCTAGAGGCCAGCGACAGGGTAATCAGCCCCAGCATTTT. Translating gives CSARGQRQGNQPQHF.

This clonotype was seen more than once but under ten times. V is TRBV27 and J is TRBJ2-7; D unresolved. Between the trimmed V and J ends, which lost 7 bases and 2 bases, there was a span of 12 bases. This CDR3 has 13 residues. In germline, CDR1 is MNHEY, CDR2 SMNVEV (reference sequence). CDR3 in amino acids: CASTGPPTYEQYF. In nucleotides, the CDR3 is TGTGCCAGCACCGGGCCCCCCACCTACGAGCAGTACTTC.

This clonotype was counted a few times. The gene calls are TRBV12-3 or TRBV12-4 and TRBJ1-1, with D hard to call. Trimming removed 3 bases from V and 2 bases from J, with 7 bases in between. This CDR3 has 13 amino acids. In DNA form, the CDR3 reads TGTGCCAGCAGTTTTCCCGGAAACACTGAAGCTTTCTTT. Translation gives CASSFPGNTEAFF.

In regard to this clonotype: The conserved phenylalanine or tryptophan normally closing the CDR3 is absent here, so this likely arose from a read error. As DNA, the CDR3 is TGCAGTGCTAGAATAATGAGGTCACGGAATCAGCCCCAGCATCTT. It encodes CSARIMRSRNQPQHL. The V and J genes are TRBV20-1 and TRBJ1-5; no reliable D call. Germline loops: CDR1 DFQATT, CDR2 SNEGSKA (reference sequence). This CDR3 has 15 amino acids. The V end lost 2 bases, the J end lost 4 bases, and 15 bases lay between the germline ends.

Only a few counts were recorded for this clonotype. The rearrangement links TRBV6-1 to TRBJ2-7; 8 positions agree with TRBD1. This CDR3 comprises 18 residues. Looked up from germline, CDR1 is MNHNS and CDR2 is SASEGT. V was clipped by 3 bases and J by 5 bases; unmatched bases: 18. The DNA of the CDR3 is TGTGCCAGCAGTGATACCAGGGGGCCAGGTTTTCGGGAGCACGAGCAGTACTTC. It yields the protein CASSDTRGPGFREHEQYF.

The chain recombines TRBV6-1 with TRBJ2-2, with D possibly matching TRBD1 (6 bases). Germline assignment: CDR1 MNHNS and CDR2 SASEGT. Trimming shortened V by 7 bases and J by 0 bases, and 12 bases separated the two germline ends. There are 15 residues in the CDR3. The CDR3 sequence: CASKRTAANTGELFF. The CDR3 coding sequence is TGTGCCAGCAAAAGGACAGCCGCGAACACCGGGGAGCTGTTTTTT.

Notes on this clonotype: A read error may be the cause here, since a much bigger clone is one base away. V usage is TRBV20-1 and J usage is TRBJ2-2; maybe TRBD2 (6 bases). CDR1 DFQATT and CDR2 SNEGSKA come from the germline V gene (reference sequence). The CDR3 is 14 amino acids. The V end was cut by 4 bases, the J end by 4 bases, with 13 bases between. CDR3 sequence: CSAKAGGRTGELFF. The CDR3 DNA reads TGCAGTGCTAAAGCCGGGGGACGCACCGGGGAGCTGTTTTTT.

This chain connects TRBV7-2 to TRBJ1-2; 7 nucleotides match TRBD1. Germline CDR1 SGHTA, CDR2 FQGNSA. V lost 3 bases to trimming and J lost 5 bases; unmatched junction nucleotides: 9. This CDR3 comprises 15 residues. In nucleotides, the CDR3 is TGTGCCAGCAGCTTTACAGGGGCAGGGGGGTATGGCTACACCTTC. Translation gives CASSFTGAGGYGYTF.

The chain has TRBV27 and TRBJ2-4, with 11 bases identical to TRBD1. Germline V CDR1 and CDR2: MNHEY, SMNVEV (reference sequence). This CDR3 contains 17 residues. Unmatched junction bases numbered 9, after V lost 3 bases and J lost 5 bases. CDR3 protein: CASSFNFPGQGENIQYF. In DNA form, the CDR3 reads TGTGCCAGCAGTTTTAATTTCCCGGGACAGGGGGAAAACATTCAGTACTTC.

The rearrangement uses TRBV7-2 and TRBJ2-5, with 10 bases lining up with TRBD2. CDR1 and CDR2 (germline): SGHTA, FQGNSA. The ends lost 2 bases at V and 5 bases at J; junction bases unmatched: 11. CDR3 size: 17 residues. The CDR3, as DNA: TGTGCCAGCAGCTTACTCGGTCCTAGCGGGAGTGGGGAGACCCAGTACTTC. Translating gives CASSLLGPSGSGETQYF.

V is TRBV28 and J is TRBJ2-5, with TRBD1 identical over 10 bases. The germline gives CDR1 MDHEN, CDR2 SYDVKM. The ends lost 6 bases at V and 4 bases at J; junction bases unmatched: 2. The CDR3 extends over 13 amino acids. The DNA for the CDR3 is TGTGCCAGCAGGACAGGGGGCTTAGAGACCCAGTACTTC. It specifies CASRTGGLETQYF.

This clonotype was detected only a few times. V and J are TRBV6-2 or TRBV6-3 and TRBJ2-5; 7 nucleotides match TRBD2. Germline assignment: CDR1 MNHEY and CDR2 SVGEGT. The CDR3 spans 14 residues. V shed 4 bases, J shed 7 bases, and the junction held 9 bases outside the gene matches. DNA for the CDR3: TGTGCCAGCAGTTTAGGACTAGGGAAGGGGACCCAGTACTTC. It specifies CASSLGLGKGTQYF.

The rearrangement uses TRBV6-5 and TRBJ1-5; D remains ambiguous. V lost 2 bases to trimming and J lost 4 bases, with 9 bases between them. The germline gives CDR1 MNHEY, CDR2 SVGAGI. This CDR3 is built from 14 residues. The chain's CDR3 is CASSYAERNQPQHF. The DNA for the CDR3 is TGTGCCAGCAGTTACGCAGAGAGAAATCAGCCCCAGCATTTT.

This clonotype has just one count. The CDR3 DNA follows: TGTGCCAGCAGTTTTGGGGGGTTAGCTAATGAAAAACTGTTTTTT. It is translated as CASSFGGLANEKLFF. The rearrangement uses TRBV28 and TRBJ1-4; tentatively, D is TRBD1 (5 bases). CDR3 size: 15 residues. The germline CDR1 and CDR2 sequences are MDHEN and SYDVKM. The V end was cut by 3 bases, the J end by 3 bases, with 11 bases between.

The rearrangement joins TRBV19 to TRBJ2-7, with D perhaps TRBD2 (7 bases). The CDR3 is 15 amino acids. V gave up 7 bases and J gave up 3 bases, with 19 bases separating them. CDR1 and CDR2 (germline): LNHDA, SQIVND (reference sequence). CDR3 amino acids: CASNRRGGTYYEQYF. Written as DNA, the CDR3 is TGTGCCAGTAACCGGAGGGGGGGGACGTACTACGAGCAGTACTTC.

The chain recombines TRBV11-2 with TRBJ2-1; the D is unclear. Per the germline V gene, CDR1 is SGHAT and CDR2 is FQNNGV. V was pared by 5 bases and J by 0 bases, with 11 bases between. The CDR3 runs 15 residues. In DNA, the CDR3 is TGTGCCAGCAGCCCCGCGCTGAGCTCCTACAATGAGCAGTTCTTC. This gives the protein CASSPALSSYNEQFF.

This chain joins TRBV5-1 and TRBJ2-7, with D possibly TRBD2 on 6 matching bases. This CDR3 has 14 amino acids. The V end was cut by 0 bases, the J end by 0 bases, with 7 bases between. Looked up from germline, CDR1 is SGHRS and CDR2 is YFSETQ. CDR3 sequence: CASSLAGSSYEQYF. The CDR3 DNA sequence: TGCGCCAGCAGCTTGGCCGGGAGCTCCTACGAGCAGTACTTC.

The gene calls are TRBV20-1 and TRBJ2-7; 7 bases line up with TRBD1. This CDR3 spans 13 amino acids. Germline V gene sequence: CDR1 DFQATT, CDR2 SNEGSKA (reference sequence). V dropped 8 bases and J dropped 7; count of bases not matched to a gene: 14. The CDR3 sequence is CSLTDRPRREQYF. The DNA for the CDR3 is TGCAGTCTGACGGACAGGCCCCGACGGGAGCAGTACTTC.

This clonotype came up a few times. The chain couples TRBV19 to TRBJ2-6, with 10 bases lining up with TRBD1. The germline V gene encodes CDR1 LNHDA and CDR2 SQIVND (reference sequence). The CDR3 extends over 20 amino acids. Trimming took 6 bases from V and 0 from J; bases not matched to a gene: 14. The CDR3 region has the DNA TGTGCCAGTAGGCAGCGACCGGGACAGGGGACCCTCTCTGGGGCCAACGTCCTGACTTTC. It codes for CASRQRPGQGTLSGANVLTF.

The chain combines TRBV20-1 with TRBJ2-3; TRBD2 is a possible D gene (5 bases). The ends were cut back, 0 bases at V and 5 bases at J, with 9 bases in the middle. Germline CDR1 reads DFQATT; CDR2 reads SNEGSKA (reference sequence). The CDR3 is 13 amino acids. The CDR3 protein is CSARDSGVDTQYF. Here the CDR3 DNA reads TGCAGTGCTAGAGACTCCGGGGTAGATACGCAGTATTTT.

This clonotype is judged medium-sized. The chain has TRBV6-1 and TRBJ1-6; D perhaps matches TRBD1 (6 bases). Germline CDR1 and CDR2: MNHNS and SASEGT. Trimming took 6 bases from V and 4 from J, leaving 10 bases between them. The CDR3 totals 14 residues. The CDR3 protein is CASSWTAYNSPLHF. The DNA for the CDR3 is TGTGCCAGCAGCTGGACAGCTTATAATTCACCCCTCCACTTT.

DNA of the CDR3: TGTGCCAGCAGTGAATTTGGGTCAGGGGAGGAATCAGAGACCCAGTACTTC. Translating it yields CASSEFGSGEESETQYF. This chain joins TRBV2 and TRBJ2-5; TRBD1 or TRBD2 may be the D gene (6 bases each). This CDR3 comprises 17 residues. V dropped 2 bases and J dropped 4 bases, with 20 bases sitting between them. CDR1 is SNHLY and CDR2 is FYNNEI in the germline V gene. Combining the CDR3 with reference TRBV2 and TRBJ2-5 gives the whole variable domain EPEVTQTPSHQVTQMGQEVILRCVPISNHLYFYWYRQILGQKVEFLVSFYNNEISEKSEIFDDQFSVERPDGSNFTLKIRSTKLEDSAMYFCASSEFGSGEESETQYFGPGTRLLVL.

This clonotype was seen only a few times. The CDR3 is CATSDRPLGGTQYF. The CDR3 DNA reads TGTGCCACCAGTGACCGGCCCCTCGGGGGGACCCAGTACTTC. The chain employs TRBV24-1 and TRBJ2-5; tentatively, D is TRBD2 (6 bases). The CDR3 contains 14 residues. V was cut by 4 bases and J by 7 bases, with 15 bases left in between. Germline CDR1 KGHDR, CDR2 SFDVKD.

The genes are TRBV6-2 or TRBV6-3 and TRBJ2-3, with D possibly TRBD1 on 6 matching bases. CDR3 size: 15 residues. Germline V CDR1 and CDR2: MNHEY, SVGEGT. Trimming removed 7 bases at V and 1 base at J, with 15 bases between. The CDR3 DNA follows: TGTGCCAGCATCAACAGGGTCCAGGGCACAGATACGCAGTATTTT. As protein: CASINRVQGTDTQYF.